The next 9 T cell receptor beta chains were all read from a single sample in a study of blood T cell repertoires in COVID-19. Only in-frame clones appear in the TCRdb table, and some are missing; sequencing was by immunoSEQ multiplex PCR. The sample carries roughly 180,000 clones, 75% to 90% recorded once. Sequencing was performed on PBMCs or T cells enriched from blood (not recorded which). The source of these receptors is a man in his forties who had recovered from COVID-19.

The chain combines TRBV12-3 or TRBV12-4 with TRBJ1-1, with TRBD1 as a possible D gene (6 bases). Trimming took off 7 bases at V and 0 bases at J, with 9 bases between the two ends. The CDR3 runs to 13 residues. For the CDR3, the DNA is TGTGCCAGCATGAGGGACATGAACACTGAAGCTTTCTTT. The encoded protein is CASMRDMNTEAFF.

The chain uses TRBV3-1 (or the pseudogene TRBV3-2) and TRBJ2-7, with 10 bases lining up with TRBD2. The CDR3 contains 15 residues. V was pared by 5 bases and J by 0 bases, with 4 bases of the junction left unmatched. From germline, CDR1 is LGHDT and CDR2 YNNKEL (reference sequence). CDR3 residues: CASSALAGPSYEQYF. The CDR3 DNA sequence: TGTGCCAGCAGCGCACTAGCGGGGCCCTCCTACGAGCAGTACTTC.

This chain uses TRBV6-5 with TRBJ1-1, with D uncertain. Germline CDR1 MNHEY, CDR2 SVGAGI. The CDR3 has 13 amino acids. The V end was cut by 7 bases, the J end by 0 bases, with 9 bases between. CDR3 protein: CASKENMNTEAFF. The CDR3 DNA follows: TGTGCCAGCAAGGAGAACATGAACACTGAAGCTTTCTTT.

Remarks on this clone: A junction boundary mismatches the germline segment, possibly from a read error. This chain joins TRBV19 and TRBJ1-3; D not certain. Germline CDR1 reads LNHDA; CDR2 reads SQIVND (reference sequence). The CDR3 length is 15 residues. CDR3 nucleotide sequence: TGTGCCAGTAGTATAGCCCCCATGGGTGGAGACACCATATATTTT. Amino acids: CASSIAPMGGDTIYF.

The chain uses TRBV12-5 and TRBJ2-7, with 10 nucleotides matching TRBD2. The CDR3 covers 15 residues. V shed 0 bases, J shed 1 base, and the junction held 0 bases outside the gene matches. The germline CDR1 and CDR2 sequences are LGHNT and FRNRAP. CDR3 nucleotide sequence: TGTGCTAGTGGTTTGGTACTAGCGGGGTCCTACGAGCAGTACTTC. It codes for CASGLVLAGSYEQYF.

The chain has TRBV30 and TRBJ1-2; D unclear. V lost 0 bases and J 4 bases, leaving 9 bases between the germline ends. Germline V gene sequence: CDR1 GTSNPN, CDR2 SVGIG (reference sequence). The CDR3 extends over 13 amino acids. For the CDR3, the DNA is TGTGCCTGGAGTGTTTCCCAGGTCTATGGCTACACCTTC. Protein product: CAWSVSQVYGYTF.

The chain carries TRBV5-1 and TRBJ1-2, with D hard to call. The germline V and J ends were trimmed by 2 bases and 6 bases, with 11 bases remaining between them. There are 13 residues in the CDR3. CDR1 is SGHRS and CDR2 is YFSETQ in the germline V gene. For the CDR3, the DNA is TGCGCCAGCAGCTTAAATAACAGAAATGGCTACACCTTC. Translating gives CASSLNNRNGYTF.

This clone occurred a few times. The genes are TRBV5-1 and TRBJ1-1, with D tentatively TRBD1 (5 bases). V shed 9 bases and J shed 5 bases, with 17 bases lying between them. The CDR3 contains 13 residues. Germline V gene data show CDR1 as SGHRS and CDR2 as YFSETQ. CDR3 coding DNA: TGCGCCACCTCAATGGACGGGGGGACTGAAGCTTTCTTT. It encodes CATSMDGGTEAFF.

V usage is TRBV18 and J usage is TRBJ2-7; 8 bases agree with TRBD2. There are 16 residues in the CDR3. Germline CDR1 reads KGHSH; CDR2 reads LQKENI. V lost 6 bases and J lost 0; bases outside the gene matches: 10. This chain's CDR3 is CASSPNRAGVSYEQYF. The CDR3 DNA sequence: TGTGCCAGCTCGCCCAACCGAGCGGGAGTCTCCTACGAGCAGTACTTC.